This TCR beta chain was captured in a study of blood T cell repertoires in COVID-19. Study-wide context: Collection of acute and convalescent COVID-19 samples took place in the United States, Italy and Spain. T cells, B-cell-depleted T cells, or PBMCs provided the cDNA or gDNA that served as material.

In the authors' methods: Amplification of reference gene primers was used by the study to estimate nucleated cell counts. Here immunoSEQ multiplex PCR was the method, and the copy in TCRdb shows in-frame clones only, minus some. D and trimming come from the DNA, and the V and J calls and clone size come from that table. This table holds about 230,000 clones, roughly 85% found once. The J segment lost 5 bases and the V segment lost 6 bases, leaving 8 bases of the junction unmatched. In germline, CDR1 is LGHDT, CDR2 YNNKEL (reference sequence). The CDR3 has 14 residues. The rearrangement links TRBV3-1 (or the pseudogene TRBV3-2) to TRBJ2-5, with 8 bases matching TRBD1. This sequence originates from a man in his forties with acute or convalescent COVID-19. The sample was peripheral blood. DNA of the CDR3: TGTGCCAGCAGAGATGACAGGGGCGGCGAGACCCAGTACTTC. This codes for CASRDDRGGETQYF.